One T cell receptor beta chain is described in this entry. Using immunoSEQ multiplex PCR, the repertoire was profiled, and TCRdb retains in-frame clones only, with some absent. The data hold about 15,000 clones, with approximately 80% observed a single time. These data originate in a study of control samples from healthy donors and cancer patients. This clonotype was sampled from a female donor with lung cancer. Sequences were obtained from formalin-fixed, paraffin-embedded tissue.

The CDR3 DNA is TGTGCCATCAGCGGCGAGCACACAGATACGCAGTATTTT. Its protein is CAISGEHTDTQYF. This rearrangement joins TRBV10-3 to TRBJ2-3, with D unclear. Trimming pared 6 bases from V and 2 bases from J, leaving 9 bases between. This CDR3 contains 13 residues. The germline V gene has CDR1 ENHRY and CDR2 SYGVKD.